A single sample is the source of the 20 T cell receptor beta chains below, sequenced in a study of cytomegalovirus exposure and HLA in healthy donors. The PCR was carried out with 60 Vbeta primers and 13 Jbeta primers. Assay used: immunoSEQ multiplex PCR; TCRdb lists only in-frame clones, some missing. The sample contains some 200,000 clones, approximately 84% of which appear only once. Material for sequencing was PBMCs. The source of these receptors is a woman between 45 and 60 years old in good health and CMV-seropositive.

This sequence joins TRBV25-1 and TRBJ1-1; TRBD1 aligns across 9 bases. The CDR3 is 16 residues long. Germline V CDR1 and CDR2: MGHDK, SYGVNS. V gave up 7 bases and J gave up 0 bases; unmatched junction bases: 9. CDR3 loop: CASTVGQGIMNTEAFF. For the CDR3, the DNA is TGTGCCAGCACCGTTGGACAGGGGATCATGAACACTGAAGCTTTCTTT.

The chain recombines TRBV5-1 with TRBJ2-1, with no clear D. Germline V gene lookup returns CDR1 SGHRS and CDR2 YFSETQ. V was clipped by 0 bases and J by 7 bases, with 5 bases between them. CDR3 length: 12 residues. CDR3 protein: CASSLARNEQFF. CDR3 DNA: TGCGCCAGCAGCTTGGCCAGGAATGAGCAGTTCTTC.

A word on this clone: This same CDR3 is encoded by further DNA sequences in the sample. The rearrangement uses TRBV5-1 and TRBJ2-5, with 10 bases lining up with TRBD2. V trimming: 2 bases; J trimming: 4 bases; junction bases outside the gene matches: 2. Looked up from germline, CDR1 is SGHRS and CDR2 is YFSETQ. The CDR3 consists of 14 residues. The CDR3 DNA reads as TGCGCCAGCAGCTTACGACTAGCGGGAGAGACCCAGTACTTC. It translates to CASSLRLAGETQYF.

The chain links TRBV6-5 to TRBJ2-5; D is uncertain. Gene TRBJ2-7 matches the end of the DNA better, so the J call may be wrong. CDR1 MNHEY and CDR2 SVGAGI come from the germline V gene. The CDR3 consists of 13 residues. As DNA, the CDR3 is TGTGCCAGCGGTACTCTGGGCTCCTACGAGCAGTACTTC. Protein sequence: CASGTLGSYEQYF.

The rearrangement joins TRBV6-6 to TRBJ2-7; perhaps TRBD1 as D (6 bases). V dropped 8 bases and J dropped 5 bases, with 13 bases sitting between them. Germline CDR1 MNHNY, CDR2 SVGAGI (reference sequence). The CDR3 runs to 12 residues. DNA of the CDR3: TGTGCCAGCGAGGGGGTTTCGAACGAGCAGTACTTC. This gives the protein CASEGVSNEQYF.

V gene TRBV29-1 combines with J gene TRBJ2-1, with TRBD1 identical over 9 bases. CDR1 is SQVTM and CDR2 is ANQGSEA in the germline V gene. This CDR3 has 15 amino acids. The V gene end was trimmed by 5 bases and the J gene end by 7 bases; junction bases not matched to a gene: 12. CDR3 loop: CSVSRGGQGRNEQFF. CDR3 in DNA: TGCAGCGTTTCTCGTGGGGGACAGGGAAGAAATGAGCAGTTCTTC.

In this sample, this clone turned up a few times. This chain links TRBV5-5 with TRBJ1-2; TRBD1 aligns across 9 bases. The V gene end was trimmed by 6 bases and the J gene end by 7 bases; junction bases not matched to a gene: 7. CDR1 and CDR2 (germline): SGHKS, YYEKEE (reference sequence). The CDR3 has 13 residues. Here the CDR3 reads CASTWDRALGYTF. The CDR3 nucleotides are TGTGCCAGCACCTGGGACAGGGCACTTGGCTACACCTTC.

On this clone itself: This specimen includes other DNA sequences encoding the same CDR3. The chain combines TRBV19 with TRBJ1-5; D call uncertain. Germline V CDR1 and CDR2: LNHDA, SQIVND (reference sequence). Trimming cost V 5 bases and J 7 bases, with 12 bases left between them. The CDR3 has 13 residues. CDR3 sequence (DNA): TGTGCCAGTAGTCCTACCTTGAACCAGCCCCAGCATTTT. The encoded protein is CASSPTLNQPQHF.

The CDR3 spells CASHQGQGYNQPQHF. CDR3 bases: TGTGCCAGCCACCAGGGACAGGGTTACAATCAGCCCCAGCATTTT. The chain has TRBV28 and TRBJ1-5, with 9 bases fitting TRBD1. In germline, CDR1 is MDHEN, CDR2 SYDVKM. This CDR3 comprises 15 residues. The ends lost 8 bases at V and 3 bases at J; junction bases unmatched: 8.

This clone was seen a single time. V gene TRBV9 combines with J gene TRBJ2-7; possibly TRBD1 for D (5 bases). Germline V CDR1 and CDR2: SGDLS, YYNGEE. The CDR3 loop spans 15 amino acids. Trimming pared 4 bases from V and 3 bases from J, leaving 17 bases between. The CDR3 DNA is TGTGCCAGCAGCCCGAGATGGGGCGGTGACTACGAGCAGTACTTC. Its translation is CASSPRWGGDYEQYF.

This clone appeared a single time. The V call is TRBV28, the J call TRBJ1-5; D gene uncertain. The germline gives CDR1 MDHEN, CDR2 SYDVKM. CDR3 size: 11 residues. The V end was cut by 4 bases, the J end by 5 bases, with 3 bases between. CDR3 sequence (DNA): TGTGCCAGCAGTTCCTATCAGCCCCAGCATTTT. It specifies CASSSYQPQHF.

The V gene is TRBV7-8, the J gene TRBJ1-2; TRBD1 matches at 11 bases. In germline, CDR1 is SGHVS, CDR2 FQNEAQ. CDR3 length equals 12 residues. Trimming cost V 5 bases and J 12 bases; bases outside gene matches: 5. Here the CDR3 reads CASSPRTGGNTF. The CDR3 coding sequence is TGTGCCAGCAGCCCACGGACAGGGGGCAACACCTTC.

This clone was detected once. J is TRBJ1-5 and V is TRBV10-3; the D gene is possibly TRBD1 (5 bases). Germline V gene sequence: CDR1 ENHRY, CDR2 SYGVKD. The CDR3 has 15 residues. Trimming removed 2 bases at V and 4 bases at J, with 12 bases between. The CDR3 reads CAISEVTGPNQPQHF. DNA for the CDR3: TGTGCCATCAGTGAGGTCACAGGACCAAATCAGCCCCAGCATTTT.

The chain carries TRBV2 and TRBJ2-7, with D perhaps matching TRBD1 (5 bases). The CDR3 loop spans 14 amino acids. V shed 6 bases and J shed 3 bases, with 15 bases lying between them. Germline V lookup: CDR1 SNHLY, CDR2 FYNNEI. The CDR3 nucleotides read TGTGCCAGCAGACGCTCAGGGCTCGTCTACGAGCAGTACTTC. It encodes CASRRSGLVYEQYF.

Of note for this clone: Other DNA sequences of this sample code for an identical CDR3. The chain couples TRBV2 to TRBJ2-2, with 12 bases matching TRBD1. V shed 7 bases and J 8 bases; nucleotides not matched to a gene: 8. In germline, CDR1 is SNHLY, CDR2 FYNNEI. The CDR3 has 15 amino acids. The CDR3 DNA reads as TGTGCCAGCATCCCGGGACAGGGGGCTTCTGGGGAGCTGTTTTTT. It translates to CASIPGQGASGELFF.

Many counts were recorded for this clone. The chain combines TRBV6-1 with TRBJ1-1; D not resolved. This CDR3 region has 15 residues. Between the trimmed V and J ends, which lost 1 base and 1 base, there was a span of 10 bases. Germline V gives CDR1 MNHNS, CDR2 SASEGT. The CDR3: CASSEGYSGNTEAFF. CDR3 sequence (DNA): TGTGCCAGCAGTGAAGGGTATTCGGGGAACACTGAAGCTTTCTTT.

This clone was picked up one time. The rearrangement joins TRBV7-3 to TRBJ2-5; maybe TRBD2 (5 bases). The J call may be faulty, since TRBJ2-7 better matches the DNA end. The CDR3 contains 14 residues. From germline, CDR1 is SGHTA and CDR2 FQGTGA. The CDR3: CASSLEGRTYEQYF. CDR3 in DNA: TGTGCCAGCAGCTTAGAGGGCAGAACCTACGAGCAGTACTTC.

This chain connects TRBV6-1 to TRBJ2-7, with a tentative D call TRBD2 (6 bases). Germline values: CDR1 MNHNS, CDR2 SASEGT. This CDR3 has 15 amino acids. Deletions cut 3 bases from V and 2 bases from J, with 14 bases between. The CDR3 DNA reads as TGTGCCAGCAGTGATCGGAGGGCTTCAACCTACGAGCAGTACTTC. Residues: CASSDRRASTYEQYF.

This chain joins TRBV6-6 and TRBJ1-5; 7 positions agree with TRBD1. The germline gives CDR1 MNHNY, CDR2 SVGAGI (reference sequence). Trimming at V came to 2 bases and at J to 6 bases, leaving 4 bases not matched to a gene. CDR3 length: 14 residues. The CDR3 bases are TGTGCCAGCAGTTACGCAGGGGGAGGTCAGCCCCAGCATTTT. This sequence encodes CASSYAGGGQPQHF.

CDR3 residues: CASSQLTGNTGELFF. CDR3 DNA sequence: TGTGCCAGCAGCCAACTGACAGGAAACACCGGGGAGCTGTTTTTT. V is TRBV7-2 and J is TRBJ2-2, with D perhaps matching TRBD1 (6 bases). The germline CDR1 and CDR2 sequences are SGHTA and FQGNSA. Trimming cost V 5 bases and J 2 bases, with 12 bases left between them. CDR3 length: 15 residues.